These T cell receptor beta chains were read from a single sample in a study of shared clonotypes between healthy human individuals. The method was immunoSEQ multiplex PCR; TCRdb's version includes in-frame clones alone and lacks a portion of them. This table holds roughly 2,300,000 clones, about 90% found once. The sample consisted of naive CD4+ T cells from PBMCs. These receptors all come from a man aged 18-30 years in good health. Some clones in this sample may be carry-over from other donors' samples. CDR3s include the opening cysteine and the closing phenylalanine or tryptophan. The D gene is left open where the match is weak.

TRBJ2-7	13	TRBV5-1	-	CASSSGISYEQYF
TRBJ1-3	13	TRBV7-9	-	CASSLEAGNTIYF
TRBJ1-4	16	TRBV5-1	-	CASSRSLGTRGEKLFF
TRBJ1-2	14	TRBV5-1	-	CASSEGTPNYGYTF
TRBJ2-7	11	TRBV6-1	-	CASSRENEQYF
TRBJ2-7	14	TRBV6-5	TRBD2	CASSYLAGSYEQYF
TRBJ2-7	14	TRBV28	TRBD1	CASSLSPGQGRHYF
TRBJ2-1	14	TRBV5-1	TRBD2	CASTEREFSNEQFF
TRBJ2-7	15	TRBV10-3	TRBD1	CAISEGDRGGYEQYF
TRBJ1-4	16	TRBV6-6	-	CASSYRDTGLGEKLFF
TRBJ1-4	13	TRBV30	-	CAWSWSTNEKLFF